The 23 T cell receptor beta chains below all came from one sample that was sequenced in a study of PD-L1 blockade in urothelial cancer. Clones were read by immunoSEQ multiplex PCR, and TCRdb kept only the in-frame ones, dropping some. This table has 40,000 or so clones, more than 65% appearing once. The sequences come from PBMCs, collected around atezolizumab (anti-PD-L1) treatment. These receptors all come from a man in his sixties or seventies with urothelial cancer.

The chain recombines TRBV29-1 with TRBJ1-2, with 9 bases matching TRBD1. After removal of 4 bases from V and 6 bases from J, the junction contained 6 bases not matched to a gene. This CDR3 contains 13 residues. CDR1 and CDR2 from the germline V gene are SQVTM and ANQGSEA. CDR3 DNA sequence: TGCAGCGTTGCCCGGGACAGGGCCAATGGCTACACCTTC. It yields the protein CSVARDRANGYTF.

This clone was detected only a few times. This chain uses TRBV27 with TRBJ1-5; D not resolved. Germline lookup yields CDR1 MNHEY and CDR2 SMNVEV (reference sequence). V shed 6 bases and J shed 4 bases, with 16 bases lying between them. This CDR3 contains 15 residues. The CDR3 coding sequence is TGTGCCAGCAGGATCGGGGTGTATGGGAATCAGCCCCAGCATTTT. This codes for CASRIGVYGNQPQHF.

J is TRBJ2-7 and V is TRBV27; possibly TRBD2 for D (6 bases). Trimming removed 3 bases at V and 2 bases at J, with 11 bases between. Germline CDR1 and CDR2: MNHEY and SMNVEV (reference sequence). This CDR3 is built from 14 residues. The CDR3, as DNA: TGTGCCAGCAGTTTCGCTAGCGCAACCTACGAGCAGTACTTC. This translates into CASSFASATYEQYF.

The V call is TRBV6-5, the J call TRBJ2-5, with TRBD1 identical over 7 bases. V shed 4 bases and J 4 bases; nucleotides not matched to a gene: 6. Germline CDR1 and CDR2: MNHEY and SVGAGI. This CDR3 spans 14 amino acids. The CDR3 spells CASSFLQGRETQYF. The DNA for the CDR3 is TGTGCCAGCAGTTTCTTACAGGGGCGAGAGACCCAGTACTTC.

This clone has a single count. Sequence at one end of the junction differs from germline and may be a read error. The chain carries TRBV6-1 and TRBJ1-5, with D perhaps matching TRBD1 (6 bases). CDR3 length: 14 amino acids. Germline lookup yields CDR1 MNHNS and CDR2 SASEGT. This CDR3 is CASSGTEENRPQHF. CDR3 nucleotides: TGTGCCAGCAGTGGGACAGAAGAAAATCGGCCCCAGCATTTT.

The J gene is TRBJ1-1, the V gene TRBV28, with D maybe TRBD1 (5 bases). Germline V gives CDR1 MDHEN, CDR2 SYDVKM. Trimming shortened V by 3 bases and J by 5 bases, and 19 bases separated the two germline ends. This CDR3 region has 16 residues. The DNA of the CDR3 is TGTGCCAGCAGTTTGGAGTTGTGGGGGGTTGGGACTGAAGCTTTCTTT. Translated: CASSLELWGVGTEAFF.

This clone was picked up a small number of times. The genes are TRBV27 and TRBJ2-7; 11 bases match TRBD2. Germline assignment: CDR1 MNHEY and CDR2 SMNVEV (reference sequence). With V trimmed by 1 base and J by 2 bases, 7 bases remained unmatched. CDR3 length: 17 residues. CDR3 residues: CASSLFSGTSGTYEQYF. The CDR3 DNA sequence: TGTGCCAGCAGTTTATTTTCTGGGACTAGCGGCACCTACGAGCAGTACTTC.

V and J are TRBV28 and TRBJ2-3; no clear D. Trimming removed 6 bases from V and 0 bases from J, with 10 bases in between. Germline CDR1 and CDR2: MDHEN and SYDVKM. This CDR3 contains 14 residues. CDR3 amino acids: CASSSSRSTDTQYF. In DNA, the CDR3 is TGTGCCAGCAGCTCTTCTAGAAGCACAGATACGCAGTATTTT. Full variable domain (missing parts from reference TRBV28 and TRBJ2-3): DVKVTQSSRYLVKRTGEKVFLECVQDMDHENMFWYRQDPGLGLRLIYFSYDVKMKEKGDIPEGYSVSREKKERFSLILESASTNQTSMYLCASSSSRSTDTQYFGPGTRLTVL.

This clone was detected a few times. The DNA for the CDR3 is TGTGCCAGCAGCTTGGAGTTAAGCTCCTACAATGAGCAGTTCTTC. Its protein product is CASSLELSSYNEQFF. The chain is built from TRBV28 and TRBJ2-1; D is ambiguous. Germline V gene data show CDR1 as MDHEN and CDR2 as SYDVKM. The ends were cut back, 6 bases at V and 0 bases at J, with 12 bases in the middle. This CDR3 is built from 15 residues.

The V and J genes are TRBV7-2 and TRBJ2-1, with D perhaps matching TRBD2 (5 bases). CDR1 and CDR2 from the germline V gene are SGHTA and FQGNSA. V gave up 4 bases and J gave up 1 base, with 17 bases separating them. This CDR3 is 17 amino acids long. CDR3 nucleotide sequence: TGTGCCAGCAGCTCCCGGGAAGGGAGTAAATCCTACAATGAGCAGTTCTTC. As protein: CASSSREGSKSYNEQFF.

This clone has a single count. V and J are TRBV29-1 and TRBJ2-1; 16 nucleotides agree with TRBD2. The CDR3 runs 18 residues. Germline V gives CDR1 SQVTM, CDR2 ANQGSEA. With V trimmed by 7 bases and J by 4 bases, 13 bases remained unmatched. CDR3 loop: CSARGLAGGRGAYNEQFF. As DNA, the CDR3 is TGCAGCGCCCGGGGACTAGCGGGAGGGCGTGGGGCTTACAATGAGCAGTTCTTC.

The V gene is TRBV7-8, the J gene TRBJ1-1; the match to TRBD1 covers 8 bases. In germline, CDR1 is SGHVS, CDR2 FQNEAQ. This CDR3 spans 14 amino acids. V lost 5 bases, J lost 6 bases, and 8 bases stayed unmatched. The CDR3 DNA is TGTGCCAGCAGCCCAGGACAGGGAACGGCTGAAGCTTTCTTT. It translates to CASSPGQGTAEAFF.

The rearrangement joins TRBV25-1 to TRBJ1-4; no firm D call. This CDR3 region has 15 residues. Germline values: CDR1 MGHDK, CDR2 SYGVNS. V was clipped by 2 bases and J by 3 bases, with 10 bases between them. The CDR3 nucleotides are TGTGCCAGCAGTGAAAAAGGCAGGCCTAATGAAAAACTGTTTTTT. Encoded protein: CASSEKGRPNEKLFF.

J is TRBJ1-3 and V is TRBV19; D remains ambiguous. The V end lost 9 bases, the J end lost 2 bases, and 14 bases lay between the germline ends. Per the germline V gene, CDR1 is LNHDA and CDR2 is SQIVND (reference sequence). The CDR3 contains 14 residues. CDR3 sequence (DNA): TGTGCCAGCCACTGGAGAGGAACTGGAAACACCATATATTTT. Translated, it gives CASHWRGTGNTIYF.

J is TRBJ2-7 and V is TRBV9; 10 bases agree with TRBD2. The V gene end was trimmed by 2 bases and the J gene end by 2 bases; junction bases not matched to a gene: 4. Germline V gene sequence: CDR1 SGDLS, CDR2 YYNGEE. The length of the CDR3 is 15 residues. CDR3 in amino acids: CASSVGLAGAYEQYF. The CDR3, as DNA: TGTGCCAGCAGCGTCGGTCTAGCGGGAGCCTACGAGCAGTACTTC.

The J gene is TRBJ1-2, the V gene TRBV19; D perhaps matches TRBD1 (6 bases). Trimming stripped 3 bases from V and 3 bases from J, with 14 bases between. The germline CDR1 and CDR2 sequences are LNHDA and SQIVND (reference sequence). There are 15 residues in the CDR3. The CDR3 DNA reads as TGTGCCAGTAGTATGGCGGGGGCGGCTGACTATGGCTACACCTTC. Translating gives CASSMAGAADYGYTF.

This sequence joins TRBV27 and TRBJ2-2; D possibly corresponds to TRBD2 (6 bases). This CDR3 region has 16 residues. Looked up from germline, CDR1 is MNHEY and CDR2 is SMNVEV (reference sequence). Trimming pared 3 bases from V and 6 bases from J, leaving 17 bases between. The CDR3 DNA is TGTGCCAGCAGTTTGGGACTCCGAGATACGGCCGGGGAGCTGTTTTTT. Its translation is CASSLGLRDTAGELFF.

CDR3 amino acids: CASSLLAGGPLDSYEQYF. The CDR3, as DNA: TGCGCCAGCAGCTTGCTAGCGGGAGGGCCTTTGGACTCCTACGAGCAGTACTTC. This chain uses TRBV5-1 with TRBJ2-7; TRBD2 aligns across 12 bases. The CDR3 has 18 amino acids. Germline CDR1 is SGHRS and CDR2 is YFSETQ. Trimming removed 1 base from V and 0 bases from J; junction bases left unmatched: 8. Based on the CDR3 plus reference TRBV5-1 and TRBJ2-7, the full variable domain is KAGVTQTPRYLIKTRGQQVTLSCSPISGHRSVSWYQQTPGQGLQFLFEYFSETQRNKGNFPGRFSGRQFSNSRSEMNVSTLELGDSALYLCASSLLAGGPLDSYEQYFGPGTRLTVT.

J is TRBJ2-7 and V is TRBV2; 12 nucleotides agree with TRBD2. V was pared by 7 bases and J by 3 bases, with 16 bases of the junction left unmatched. The CDR3 is made up of 18 amino acids. In germline, CDR1 is SNHLY, CDR2 FYNNEI. The CDR3 bases are TGTGCCAGCACCGAAGGGACTAGCGGGTGGGAGGGTTTCTACGAGCAGTACTTC. Residues: CASTEGTSGWEGFYEQYF.

The chain is built from TRBV19 and TRBJ2-3; D remains unclear. Germline loops: CDR1 LNHDA, CDR2 SQIVND (reference sequence). Trimming cost V 5 bases and J 4 bases, with 4 bases left between them. There are 11 residues in the CDR3. CDR3 nucleotides: TGTGCCAGTAGTGCAGCAGATACGCAGTATTTT. Protein: CASSAADTQYF.

The chain uses TRBV14 and TRBJ2-5, with 7 bases aligning to TRBD2. The J segment lost 8 bases and the V segment lost 0 bases, leaving 9 bases of the junction unmatched. CDR1 is SGHDN and CDR2 is FVKESK in the germline V gene. CDR3 length: 15 amino acids. The CDR3 spells CASSQDRVAGGTQYF. The CDR3 nucleotides are TGTGCCAGCAGCCAAGATCGTGTAGCGGGTGGAACCCAGTACTTC.

This CDR3 reads CASSQVGENEKLFF. The CDR3, as DNA: TGCGCCAGCAGCCAAGTAGGGGAAAATGAAAAACTGTTTTTT. The rearrangement uses TRBV4-1 and TRBJ1-4; TRBD1 is a possible D gene (5 bases). There are 14 residues in the CDR3. CDR1 is MGHRA and CDR2 is YSYEKL in the germline V gene. V was shortened by 1 base and J by 5 bases, with 8 bases between the two germline ends.

The rearrangement joins TRBV6-5 to TRBJ2-1, with 7 nucleotides matching TRBD1. Germline CDR1 MNHEY, CDR2 SVGAGI. The CDR3 runs to 16 residues. V was pared by 0 bases and J by 10 bases, with 12 bases of the junction left unmatched. CDR3: CASSYSMTGTVGEQFF. As DNA, the CDR3 is TGTGCCAGCAGTTACTCGATGACCGGGACAGTGGGCGAGCAGTTCTTC.